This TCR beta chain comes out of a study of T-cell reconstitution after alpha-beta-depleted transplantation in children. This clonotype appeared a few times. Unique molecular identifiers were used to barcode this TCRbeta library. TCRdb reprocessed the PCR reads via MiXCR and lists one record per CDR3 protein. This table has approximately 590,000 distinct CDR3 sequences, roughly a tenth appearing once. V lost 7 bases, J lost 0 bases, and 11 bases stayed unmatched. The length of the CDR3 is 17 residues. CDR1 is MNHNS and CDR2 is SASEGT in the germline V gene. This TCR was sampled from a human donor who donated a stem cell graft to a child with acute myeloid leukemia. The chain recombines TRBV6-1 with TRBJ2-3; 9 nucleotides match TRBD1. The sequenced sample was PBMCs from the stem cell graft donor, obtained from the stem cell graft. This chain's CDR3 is CASTGSQGTGSTDTQYF. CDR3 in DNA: TGTGCCAGCACGGGGTCCCAGGGGACAGGGAGCACAGATACGCAGTATTTT.